This is a list of T cell receptor beta chains from one sample in a study of beta chain features in type 1 diabetes. Clones were sequenced by immunoSEQ multiplex PCR, and TCRdb holds only the in-frame ones, with some missing. The table includes about 260,000 clones, approximately 25% detected once. The sequenced sample consisted of naive CD4+ T cells from blood. Receptor source: a woman aged 25 to 39 with type 1 diabetes. CDR3s include the opening cysteine and the closing phenylalanine or tryptophan. The order of the fields is CDR3 length, clone size, D gene, V gene, J gene, CDR3 DNA, CDR3 protein. The D gene is left open where the match is weak. Size tells how often a clone was seen (once, few, many) or the class of an expanded clone, and some rows leave it out.

cdr3_length: 15; clone_size: few; d_call: -; v_call: TRBV7-2; j_call: TRBJ1-5; cdr3_nt: TGTGCCAGCAGCTCTTCGACCGATCCGGGGCAGCCCCAGCATTTT; cdr3_aa: CASSSSTDPGQPQHF
cdr3_length: 12; clone_size: few; d_call: TRBD2; v_call: TRBV28; j_call: TRBJ2-5; cdr3_nt: TGTGCCAGCAGGGGGGAGGGAGAGACCCAGTACTTC; cdr3_aa: CASRGEGETQYF
cdr3_length: 14; clone_size: -; d_call: TRBD1; v_call: TRBV28; j_call: TRBJ2-7; cdr3_nt: TGTGCCAGCACCAATCGACAGGGGGTCTACGAGCAGTACTTC; cdr3_aa: CASTNRQGVYEQYF
cdr3_length: 14; clone_size: -; d_call: TRBD1; v_call: TRBV7-9; j_call: TRBJ2-7; cdr3_nt: TGTGCCAGCAGCTCACCGGGACAGTTCAACGAGCAGTACTTC; cdr3_aa: CASSSPGQFNEQYF
cdr3_length: 11; clone_size: -; d_call: TRBD2; v_call: TRBV30; j_call: TRBJ2-7; cdr3_nt: TGTGCGGTGACTAGCGCCTACGAGCAGTACTTC; cdr3_aa: CAVTSAYEQYF
cdr3_length: 17; clone_size: -; d_call: -; v_call: TRBV4-1; j_call: TRBJ2-7; cdr3_nt: TGCGCCAGCAGCCAAGAGGGCCCCCGTTTCCAGCTGGGCGAGCAGTACTTC; cdr3_aa: CASSQEGPRFQLGEQYF
cdr3_length: 13; clone_size: few; d_call: TRBD1; v_call: TRBV29-1; j_call: TRBJ1-2; cdr3_nt: TGCAGCGTTCAGGGGGCGCCGGGGTATGGCTACACCTTC; cdr3_aa: CSVQGAPGYGYTF
cdr3_length: 13; clone_size: -; d_call: TRBD1; v_call: TRBV18; j_call: TRBJ1-1; cdr3_nt: TGTGCCAGCTCACCACTAGGGACAGCTGAAGCTTTCTTT; cdr3_aa: CASSPLGTAEAFF
cdr3_length: 14; clone_size: -; d_call: -; v_call: TRBV15; j_call: TRBJ1-2; cdr3_nt: TGTGCCACCAGCAGAGATACGGGGGTTTGGGGCTACACCTTC; cdr3_aa: CATSRDTGVWGYTF
cdr3_length: 13; clone_size: -; d_call: TRBD1; v_call: TRBV5-1; j_call: TRBJ2-7; cdr3_nt: TGCGCCAGCAGCGTCGGACAGGTCGACGAGCAGTACTTC; cdr3_aa: CASSVGQVDEQYF
cdr3_length: 14; clone_size: -; d_call: TRBD1; v_call: TRBV28; j_call: TRBJ1-2; cdr3_nt: TGTGCCAGCACCCCGACAGGGGGCGACTATGGCTACACCTTC; cdr3_aa: CASTPTGGDYGYTF
cdr3_length: 15; clone_size: few; d_call: -; v_call: TRBV30; j_call: TRBJ2-6; cdr3_nt: TGTGCCTGGAGCGGAGACCCGTCTGGGGCCAACGTCCTGACTTTC; cdr3_aa: CAWSGDPSGANVLTF
cdr3_length: 13; clone_size: -; d_call: -; v_call: TRBV28; j_call: TRBJ2-7; cdr3_nt: TGTGCCAGCAGTTTTGGCAGCTCCTACGAGCAGTACTTC; cdr3_aa: CASSFGSSYEQYF
cdr3_length: 14; clone_size: -; d_call: TRBD1; v_call: TRBV29-1; j_call: TRBJ2-5; cdr3_nt: TGCAGCGCCCGACAGGGGCTCTACGGAGAGACCCAGTACTTC; cdr3_aa: CSARQGLYGETQYF
cdr3_length: 16; clone_size: -; d_call: TRBD1; v_call: TRBV4-2; j_call: TRBJ2-3; cdr3_nt: TGTGCCAGCAGCCAAGGAGAGACAGGGAGCACAGATACGCAGTATTTT; cdr3_aa: CASSQGETGSTDTQYF
cdr3_length: 10; clone_size: few; d_call: -; v_call: TRBV7-9; j_call: TRBJ2-5; cdr3_nt: TGTGCCAGCGCTCAGGAGACCCAGTACTTC; cdr3_aa: CASAQETQYF
cdr3_length: 14; clone_size: -; d_call: TRBD1; v_call: TRBV5-1; j_call: TRBJ1-1; cdr3_nt: TGCGCCAGCAGCGTACAGGGGGAGGCCACTGAAGCTTTCTTT; cdr3_aa: CASSVQGEATEAFF
cdr3_length: 14; clone_size: -; d_call: -; v_call: TRBV29-1; j_call: TRBJ2-1; cdr3_nt: TGCAGCGTATGCAGGGGGGAATCCTACAATGAGCAGTTCTTC; cdr3_aa: CSVCRGESYNEQFF
cdr3_length: 18; clone_size: -; d_call: -; v_call: TRBV4-2; j_call: TRBJ1-5; cdr3_nt: TGTGCCAGCAGCCAAGGGGCCGGGGGGGGCCGGAGAAGTCAGCCCCAGCATTTT; cdr3_aa: CASSQGAGGGRRSQPQHF
cdr3_length: 15; clone_size: few; d_call: -; v_call: TRBV18; j_call: TRBJ2-6; cdr3_nt: TGTGCCAGCTCACCACCAAGCCCTGGGGCCAACGTCCTGACTTTC; cdr3_aa: CASSPPSPGANVLTF
cdr3_length: 14; clone_size: -; d_call: TRBD2; v_call: TRBV29-1; j_call: TRBJ2-1; cdr3_nt: TGCAGCGTCGGGACTAGCGGGAAAAACAATGAGCAGTTCTTC; cdr3_aa: CSVGTSGKNNEQFF
cdr3_length: 13; clone_size: -; d_call: -; v_call: TRBV30; j_call: TRBJ1-2; cdr3_nt: TGTGCCTGGAGTGTACTTGGAGGGAACGGCTACACCTTC; cdr3_aa: CAWSVLGGNGYTF
cdr3_length: 15; clone_size: -; d_call: -; v_call: TRBV25-1; j_call: TRBJ2-7; cdr3_nt: TGTGCCAGCAGTGACGACGGCAGGTTTGCCTACGAGCAGTACTTC; cdr3_aa: CASSDDGRFAYEQYF
cdr3_length: 12; clone_size: few; d_call: TRBD1; v_call: TRBV29-1; j_call: TRBJ1-2; cdr3_nt: TGCAGCGCCCTAAGACAGGGTGGAGGCTACACCTTC; cdr3_aa: CSALRQGGGYTF
cdr3_length: 15; clone_size: -; d_call: TRBD2; v_call: TRBV6-6; j_call: TRBJ2-7; cdr3_nt: TGTGCCAGCAGTTCCGGACTAGCGGGAGGATACGAGCAGTACTTC; cdr3_aa: CASSSGLAGGYEQYF
cdr3_length: 11; clone_size: -; d_call: -; v_call: TRBV6-5; j_call: TRBJ2-3; cdr3_nt: TGTGCCAGCATCCGCGCTGATACGCAGTATTTT; cdr3_aa: CASIRADTQYF
cdr3_length: 13; clone_size: -; d_call: -; v_call: TRBV4-1; j_call: TRBJ2-1; cdr3_nt: TGTGCCAGCAGGCTACAGGATTTCGGTGAGCAGTTCTTC; cdr3_aa: CASRLQDFGEQFF
cdr3_length: 14; clone_size: -; d_call: -; v_call: TRBV30; j_call: TRBJ2-2; cdr3_nt: TGTGCCTGGAACTACCGGCAGGGGACCGGGGAGCTGTTTTTT; cdr3_aa: CAWNYRQGTGELFF
cdr3_length: 15; clone_size: -; d_call: TRBD2; v_call: TRBV29-1; j_call: TRBJ2-2; cdr3_nt: TGCAGCGTTGATGCTAGCGGGAGCGTCACCGGGGAGCTGTTTTTT; cdr3_aa: CSVDASGSVTGELFF
cdr3_length: 17; clone_size: -; d_call: -; v_call: TRBV5-1; j_call: TRBJ2-4; cdr3_nt: TGCGCCAGCAGCTTGGAGGCGGCGCGAATGGCCAAAAACATTCAGTACTTC; cdr3_aa: CASSLEAARMAKNIQYF
cdr3_length: 12; clone_size: few; d_call: -; v_call: TRBV5-1; j_call: TRBJ2-2; cdr3_nt: TGCGCCAGCAGCGAGCACACCGGGGAGCTGTTTTTT; cdr3_aa: CASSEHTGELFF
cdr3_length: 15; clone_size: -; d_call: -; v_call: TRBV9; j_call: TRBJ2-7; cdr3_nt: TGTGCCAGCAGCGTAGCGGGGATACCTTCCTACGAGCAGTACTTC; cdr3_aa: CASSVAGIPSYEQYF
cdr3_length: 11; clone_size: few; d_call: -; v_call: TRBV30; j_call: TRBJ1-1; cdr3_nt: TGTGCCTGGAGTTTGCAGACTGAAGCTTTCTTT; cdr3_aa: CAWSLQTEAFF
cdr3_length: 13; clone_size: few; d_call: TRBD2; v_call: TRBV6-6; j_call: TRBJ2-1; cdr3_nt: TGTGCCAGCAGTCTCAGGACTAGCTCTGAGCAGTTCTTC; cdr3_aa: CASSLRTSSEQFF
cdr3_length: 14; clone_size: -; d_call: -; v_call: TRBV2; j_call: TRBJ2-2; cdr3_nt: TGTGCCAGCAAGAGGACACTTTTCACCGGGGAGCTGTTTTTT; cdr3_aa: CASKRTLFTGELFF
cdr3_length: 17; clone_size: -; d_call: -; v_call: TRBV30; j_call: TRBJ2-5; cdr3_nt: TGTGCCTGGAGTTCGCCCCGGTGGGCGGGGATACAAGAGACCCAGTACTTC; cdr3_aa: CAWSSPRWAGIQETQYF
cdr3_length: 17; clone_size: -; d_call: -; v_call: TRBV7-8; j_call: TRBJ2-1; cdr3_nt: TGTGCCAGCAGCTTAGTCAGCCTAGCCCTCTCCTACAATGAGCAGTTCTTC; cdr3_aa: CASSLVSLALSYNEQFF
cdr3_length: 14; clone_size: few; d_call: TRBD1; v_call: TRBV11-2; j_call: TRBJ2-2; cdr3_nt: TGTGCCAGCAGCAGAGGGACAGGGATCGGGGAGCTGTTTTTT; cdr3_aa: CASSRGTGIGELFF
cdr3_length: 13; clone_size: -; d_call: TRBD2; v_call: TRBV19; j_call: TRBJ2-3; cdr3_nt: TGTGCCAGTGGCGGGAGTCCCACAGATACGCAGTATTTT; cdr3_aa: CASGGSPTDTQYF
cdr3_length: 13; clone_size: -; d_call: -; v_call: TRBV11-3; j_call: TRBJ2-1; cdr3_nt: TGTGCCAGCAGCTTAGACGGTAACAATGAGCAGTTCTTC; cdr3_aa: CASSLDGNNEQFF
cdr3_length: 15; clone_size: few; d_call: -; v_call: TRBV2; j_call: TRBJ1-1; cdr3_nt: TGTGCCAGCAGCGAAGCGTATTATTGGAACACTGAAGCTTTCTTT; cdr3_aa: CASSEAYYWNTEAFF
cdr3_length: 16; clone_size: -; d_call: -; v_call: TRBV9; j_call: TRBJ2-3; cdr3_nt: TGTGCCAGCAGCGTTGGTCTAGCCGGGGATGTAGATACGCAGTATTTT; cdr3_aa: CASSVGLAGDVDTQYF